The present TCR beta chain was sequenced within a study of cytomegalovirus exposure and HLA in healthy donors. Whole-study context: The same platform used for the 666 first-cohort repertoires was also used for the 100 to 150 validation repertoires, as a later analysis reported. Study observations and caveats: Reports credit the classifier with highly specific, highly sensitive diagnosis of cytomegalovirus status.

Sequenced by immunoSEQ multiplex PCR; TCRdb stores in-frame clones only, minus some. Here the sample spans about 140,000 clones, roughly 86% being singletons. As for this clone: The target antigen is unknown.

In germline, CDR1 is SGHVS, CDR2 FQNEAQ. V lost 1 base to trimming and J lost 6 bases; unmatched junction nucleotides: 3. CDR3 length: 14 amino acids. V gene TRBV7-8 combines with J gene TRBJ2-1; 7 positions agree with TRBD2. The sequence was collected from a young man in good health and CMV-seropositive. The sequenced sample was PBMCs. The CDR3 DNA sequence: TGTGCCAGCAGCTTAGGCGGGAGATCCAATGAGCAGTTCTTC. Amino acid sequence: CASSLGGRSNEQFF. Full variable domain (remainder filled in from reference TRBV7-8 and TRBJ2-1): GAGVSQSPRYKVAKRGQDVALRCDPISGHVSLFWYQQALGQGPEFLTYFQNEAQLDKSGLPSDRFFAERPEGSVSTLKIQRTQQEDSAVYLCASSLGGRSNEQFFGPGTRLTVL.